This passage covers 7 T cell receptor beta chains from one sample sequenced in a study of regulatory and conventional T cells in RAG deficiency. The assay was immunoSEQ multiplex PCR, and TCRdb's table has in-frame clones only and misses some. The table records roughly 1,100 clones, over 80% of them present only once. The sorted conventional CD4+ T cells were CD25-low and CD127-high, with genomic DNA sequenced. Sequenced: CD4+ effector T cells sorted from blood. The receptors here all came from a human donor with RAG deficiency presenting as combined immunodeficiency.

CDR3 protein: CASRHDLNTEAFF. CDR3 nucleotides: TGTGCCAGCAGACACGACCTGAACACTGAAGCTTTCTTT. The V gene is TRBV7-9, the J gene TRBJ1-1, with unresolved D. Trimming took off 6 bases at V and 0 bases at J, with 8 bases between the two ends. The CDR3 runs to 13 residues. Germline V gene lookup returns CDR1 SEHNR and CDR2 FQNEAQ (reference sequence).

The gene calls are TRBV9 and TRBJ2-3; the D gene is possibly TRBD1 (6 bases). V dropped 0 bases and J dropped 4 bases, with 9 bases sitting between them. This CDR3 is 14 amino acids long. Germline assignment: CDR1 SGDLS and CDR2 YYNGEE. CDR3 region: CASSVGGQPDTQYF. The CDR3 DNA reads TGTGCCAGCAGCGTAGGAGGACAGCCAGATACGCAGTATTTT.

V and J are TRBV11-2 and TRBJ2-7, with D unclear. This CDR3 region has 10 residues. Germline CDR1 and CDR2: SGHAT and FQNNGV. V dropped 1 base and J dropped 9 bases, with 4 bases sitting between them. The CDR3: CASSLGGQYF. The DNA for the CDR3 is TGTGCCAGCAGCTTAGGAGGGCAGTACTTC.

The chain has TRBV7-3 and TRBJ2-7, with no clear D. Germline CDR1 reads SGHTA; CDR2 reads FQGTGA. V was clipped by 4 bases and J by 7 bases, with 14 bases between them. The CDR3 loop spans 13 amino acids. The CDR3 protein is CASSYHPSVEQYF. The CDR3 coding sequence is TGTGCCAGCAGCTACCACCCCTCGGTGGAGCAGTACTTC. Full variable domain (outside the CDR3, taken from reference TRBV7-3 and TRBJ2-7): GAGVSQTPSNKVTEKGKYVELRCDPISGHTALYWYRQSLGQGPEFLIYFQGTGAADDSGLPNDRFFAVRPEGSVSTLKIQRTERGDSAVYLCASSYHPSVEQYFGPGTRLTVT.

This clone was seen a single time. The rearrangement joins TRBV18 to TRBJ1-1, with TRBD1 as a possible D gene (5 bases). V gave up 4 bases and J gave up 11 bases, with 11 bases separating them. The CDR3 covers 11 residues. Germline V gene sequence: CDR1 KGHSH, CDR2 LQKENI. This chain's CDR3 is CASSLGPRAFF. CDR3 nucleotide sequence: TGTGCCAGCTCACTGGGGCCGCGGGCTTTCTTT.

Here the CDR3 DNA reads TGCGCCAGCAGATTAATCCCGAACGAGCAGTACTTC. The encoded protein is CASRLIPNEQYF. This chain links TRBV5-1 with TRBJ2-7; D ambiguous. This CDR3 contains 12 residues. V dropped 5 bases and J dropped 5 bases, with 11 bases sitting between them. The germline V gene encodes CDR1 SGHRS and CDR2 YFSETQ.

V usage is TRBV28 and J usage is TRBJ1-4; D not certain. Trimming shortened V by 5 bases and J by 6 bases, and 4 bases separated the two germline ends. Germline V gives CDR1 MDHEN, CDR2 SYDVKM. The CDR3 spans 11 residues. CDR3 coding DNA: TGTGCCAGCAGTCCCTATGAAAAACTGTTTTTT. Its protein product is CASSPYEKLFF.